Listed below are T cell receptor beta chains from one sample, sequenced in a study of blood T cells in healthy people across ages. One entry per CDR3 protein, called by TCRdb with MiXCR from the 5' RACE reads. The table includes roughly 560,000 distinct CDR3 sequences, more than 20% detected once. This sample also belongs to another study, concerning T cells of mothers and their children.

The sequenced material came from blood. The receptor source for this set is a boy aged 5-17 years in good health. Both conserved end residues are part of each CDR3. The order of the fields is J gene, clone size, V gene, CDR3 length, D gene, CDR3 DNA, CDR3 protein. The D gene is left open where the match is weak. Part of the rows lack a size; the others show once, few, many or a class for expanded clones.

J gene: TRBJ2-3
clone size: .
V gene: TRBV12-3/TRBV12-4
CDR3 length: 15
D gene: TRBD2
CDR3 DNA: TGTGCCAGCAGTACCCCCGGGACTAAGGCAGATACGCAGTATTTT
CDR3 protein: CASSTPGTKADTQYF

J gene: TRBJ1-2
clone size: .
V gene: TRBV19
CDR3 length: 13
D gene: TRBD1
CDR3 DNA: TGTGCCAGTAGTGTACAGGGGAGAGATGGCTACACCTTC
CDR3 protein: CASSVQGRDGYTF

J gene: TRBJ1-2
clone size: .
V gene: TRBV7-2
CDR3 length: 15
D gene: .
CDR3 DNA: TGTGCCAGCAGCTTAGCGGAGGGGGAAGTCAATGGCTACACCTTC
CDR3 protein: CASSLAEGEVNGYTF

J gene: TRBJ2-2
clone size: few
V gene: TRBV11-2
CDR3 length: 16
D gene: .
CDR3 DNA: TGTGCCAGCAGCTTAGTCCGGGGGCCGAGGGACGGGGAGCTGTTTTTT
CDR3 protein: CASSLVRGPRDGELFF

J gene: TRBJ2-7
clone size: few
V gene: TRBV6-2/TRBV6-3
CDR3 length: 16
D gene: TRBD1
CDR3 DNA: TGTGCCAGCAACACACCCAGGGGGCTCAAGATCTACGAGCAGTACTTC
CDR3 protein: CASNTPRGLKIYEQYF

J gene: TRBJ2-7
clone size: few
V gene: TRBV9
CDR3 length: 14
D gene: .
CDR3 DNA: TGTGCCAGCAGCGTAGTAGACACCGAGGGGGAGCAGTACTTC
CDR3 protein: CASSVVDTEGEQYF

J gene: TRBJ1-1
clone size: .
V gene: TRBV7-8
CDR3 length: 14
D gene: .
CDR3 DNA: TGTGCCAGCAGCTGGACGGACACGAACACTGAAGCTTTCTTT
CDR3 protein: CASSWTDTNTEAFF

J gene: TRBJ1-1
clone size: .
V gene: TRBV20-1
CDR3 length: 11
D gene: TRBD1
CDR3 DNA: TGCAGTGCAGCTCAGGGGGCGCGGGCTTTCTTT
CDR3 protein: CSAAQGARAFF

J gene: TRBJ2-5
clone size: .
V gene: TRBV20-1
CDR3 length: 14
D gene: TRBD1
CDR3 DNA: TGCAGTGCTAGAGGACAGGGGAGATTGGAGACCCAGTACTTC
CDR3 protein: CSARGQGRLETQYF

J gene: TRBJ2-3
clone size: few
V gene: TRBV9
CDR3 length: 15
D gene: TRBD1
CDR3 DNA: TGTGCCAGCAGCGTTAGGGACAGCCGCCCAGATACGCAGTATTTT
CDR3 protein: CASSVRDSRPDTQYF

J gene: TRBJ2-2
clone size: .
V gene: TRBV27
CDR3 length: 14
D gene: .
CDR3 DNA: TGTGCCAGCTGGTCCCGTGGGGACACCGGGGAGCTGTTTTTT
CDR3 protein: CASWSRGDTGELFF

J gene: TRBJ2-5
clone size: .
V gene: TRBV7-9
CDR3 length: 16
D gene: .
CDR3 DNA: TGTGCCAGCAGCTTAGCGGGGGGCCCCTCGCAAGAGACCCAGTACTTC
CDR3 protein: CASSLAGGPSQETQYF

J gene: TRBJ1-2
clone size: .
V gene: TRBV2
CDR3 length: 12
D gene: .
CDR3 DNA: TGTGCCAGTCTAGGACGGCCCTACGGCTACACCTTC
CDR3 protein: CASLGRPYGYTF

J gene: TRBJ1-3
clone size: .
V gene: TRBV7-2
CDR3 length: 15
D gene: .
CDR3 DNA: TGTGCCAGCAGCTCGAGACGGGAAACTGGAAACACCATATATTTT
CDR3 protein: CASSSRRETGNTIYF

J gene: TRBJ1-1
clone size: few
V gene: TRBV24-1
CDR3 length: 13
D gene: TRBD1
CDR3 DNA: TGTACCACCAGGACAGGGCAGAACACTGAAGCTTTCTTT
CDR3 protein: CTTRTGQNTEAFF

J gene: TRBJ1-2
clone size: few
V gene: TRBV4-3
CDR3 length: 14
D gene: .
CDR3 DNA: TGCGCCAGCAGCCAAGATAGTCAGAACTATGGCTACACCTTC
CDR3 protein: CASSQDSQNYGYTF

J gene: TRBJ2-1
clone size: few
V gene: TRBV6-6
CDR3 length: 13
D gene: .
CDR3 DNA: TGTGCCAGCAGTTACTCCCTTGGTTATGAGCAGTTCTTC
CDR3 protein: CASSYSLGYEQFF

J gene: TRBJ2-6
clone size: .
V gene: TRBV6-2/TRBV6-3
CDR3 length: 16
D gene: .
CDR3 DNA: TGTGCCAGCACTTCGGGACTGAACTCTGGGGCCAACGTCCTGACTTTC
CDR3 protein: CASTSGLNSGANVLTF

J gene: TRBJ2-6
clone size: few
V gene: TRBV7-6
CDR3 length: 17
D gene: .
CDR3 DNA: TGTGCCAGCAGCCCCAGGGACCCAAGATCAGGGGCCAACGTCCTGACTTTC
CDR3 protein: CASSPRDPRSGANVLTF

J gene: TRBJ2-7
clone size: .
V gene: TRBV6-6
CDR3 length: 16
D gene: TRBD1
CDR3 DNA: TGTGCCAGCATCCCCTTCCAGGGGGCGAGCTCCTACGAGCAGTACTTC
CDR3 protein: CASIPFQGASSYEQYF

J gene: TRBJ2-3
clone size: few
V gene: TRBV7-9
CDR3 length: 16
D gene: TRBD1
CDR3 DNA: TGTGCCAGCAGCTTCCCGGGACAGGGTGTCACAGATACGCAGTATTTT
CDR3 protein: CASSFPGQGVTDTQYF

J gene: TRBJ2-5
clone size: many
V gene: TRBV29-1
CDR3 length: 13
D gene: .
CDR3 DNA: TGCAGCGTTGTCCCGGGACAACAAGAGACCCAGTACTTC
CDR3 protein: CSVVPGQQETQYF

J gene: TRBJ1-5
clone size: once
V gene: TRBV7-2
CDR3 length: 16
D gene: .
CDR3 DNA: TGTGCCAGCAACCAACAGGGAGGGTTGGGCAATCAGCCCCAGCATTTT
CDR3 protein: CASNQQGGLGNQPQHF

J gene: TRBJ1-1
clone size: once
V gene: TRBV12-3/TRBV12-4
CDR3 length: 14
D gene: TRBD1
CDR3 DNA: TGTGCCAGCACCTTGCAGGGGGGTAACACTGAAGCTTTCTTT
CDR3 protein: CASTLQGGNTEAFF

J gene: TRBJ2-1
clone size: .
V gene: TRBV30
CDR3 length: 16
D gene: TRBD2
CDR3 DNA: TGTGCCTGGAGTGGCCCCCCTCCGGGAGGGCATAATGAGCAGTTCTTC
CDR3 protein: CAWSGPPPGGHNEQFF

J gene: TRBJ2-7
clone size: many
V gene: TRBV20-1
CDR3 length: 15
D gene: .
CDR3 DNA: TGCAGTGCAGCGGCTCGCGTGGGCTCCATCAACGAGCAGTACTTC
CDR3 protein: CSAAARVGSINEQYF

J gene: TRBJ2-4
clone size: .
V gene: TRBV5-6
CDR3 length: 17
D gene: TRBD1
CDR3 DNA: TGTGCCAGCAGCTGGCCGGGACAGGGAGCGGCCAAAAACATTCAGTACTTC
CDR3 protein: CASSWPGQGAAKNIQYF

J gene: TRBJ2-7
clone size: .
V gene: TRBV2
CDR3 length: 15
D gene: .
CDR3 DNA: TGTGCCAGCAGATCGAGACGGGCCTCAATCTACGAGCAGTACTTC
CDR3 protein: CASRSRRASIYEQYF